This T cell receptor beta chain appears in the sequencing data of a study of blood T cells in healthy people across ages. General study findings and limits: A roughly linear age-dependent decrease characterized TCR beta diversity per million T cells.

This clonotype was seen ten or more times. Its specificity is unknown. A J-beta primer mix and a sample-barcoded 5' primer were used in a second PCR of about 7 to 12 cycles. TCRdb re-analysed the 5' RACE reads in MiXCR, keeping a single row per CDR3 protein. The data contain about a million distinct CDR3 sequences, 35% to 45% of them seen just once; the ten biggest clones take up around 14%. This TCR was sampled from a man aged 18 to 30 in good health. The sample consisted of blood.

DNA of the CDR3: TGTGCCATCAGTGAGAGGCCTATAGACAATGAGCAGTTCTTC. This encodes CAISERPIDNEQFF. V and J are TRBV10-3 and TRBJ2-1, with unresolved D. Germline CDR1 and CDR2: ENHRY and SYGVKD. The CDR3 has 14 residues. V was trimmed by 2 bases and J by 5 bases, leaving 10 bases between them.